Below, 28 T cell receptor beta chains from the same sample are listed, as sequenced in a study of regulatory T cells in long-lasting Graves disease. Arm-PCR of CDR3 regions and iRepertoire HTBI primers were the basis on which TCR beta libraries were built. MiXCR was run by TCRdb on the multiplex PCR reads, yielding one entry per CDR3 protein. The repertoire holds some 450,000 distinct CDR3 sequences, 23% seen once, with over 25% in the top ten. Described time point: persistent/refractory GD, antithyroid drugs over 5 years with positive TRAb. PBMCs provided the RNA from which the TCR library was made. The source material was peripheral blood mononuclear cells (PBMCs), sampled when the disease was refractory, from a patient treated with antithyroid drugs. These receptors originate from a female donor with Graves disease.

CDR3 DNA sequence: TGCAGTGCTAGAGGTCGGCAGGGAAACACCATATATTTT. Amino acid sequence: CSARGRQGNTIYF. This rearrangement joins TRBV20-1 to TRBJ1-3, with D uncertain. The germline CDR1 and CDR2 sequences are DFQATT and SNEGSKA (reference sequence). This CDR3 comprises 13 residues. V was shortened by 1 base and J by 4 bases, with 8 bases between the two germline ends.

This clonotype was detected ten times or more. This chain joins TRBV2 and TRBJ1-4; D is unclear. Germline CDR1 reads SNHLY; CDR2 reads FYNNEI. Deletions cut 6 bases from V and 5 bases from J, with 1 base between. The CDR3 spans 10 residues. The CDR3 nucleotides read TGTGCCAGCAGGAATGAAAAACTGTTTTTT. Translating it yields CASRNEKLFF.

Note on this clonotype: A read error may be the cause here, since a much bigger clone is one base away. This sequence joins TRBV7-8 and TRBJ2-5, with D perhaps given as TRBD1 or TRBD2 (5 bases each). The CDR3 consists of 15 residues. The germline CDR1 and CDR2 sequences are SGHVS and FQNEAQ. The CDR3, as DNA: TGTGCCAGCAGCTCCCAGGGACGGAACCAAGGGACCCAGTACTTC. It yields the protein CASSSQGRNQGTQYF.

At least ten counts were recorded for this clonotype. The genes are TRBV2 and TRBJ2-2; 12 bases are shared with TRBD2. Per germline, CDR1 SNHLY and CDR2 FYNNEI. This CDR3 region has 15 residues. V shed 5 bases and J 8 bases; nucleotides not matched to a gene: 6. CDR3 sequence: CASSSSGRALGELFF. The CDR3 DNA reads as TGTGCCAGCAGTTCTAGCGGGAGGGCCTTAGGGGAGCTGTTTTTT.

This rearrangement joins TRBV6-2 or TRBV6-3 to TRBJ2-7; D remains ambiguous. Germline V gene sequence: CDR1 MNHEY, CDR2 SVGEGT. The CDR3 is 13 amino acids. Deletions cut 10 bases from V and 0 bases from J, with 13 bases between. The CDR3 is CAIDKTLSYEQYF. CDR3 in DNA: TGTGCCATCGACAAGACCCTCTCCTACGAGCAGTACTTC.

There are many counts of this clonotype. The rearrangement uses TRBV19 and TRBJ2-2, with D tentatively TRBD2 (7 bases). This CDR3 contains 13 residues. The germline V gene has CDR1 LNHDA and CDR2 SQIVND (reference sequence). Deletions cut 6 bases from V and 4 bases from J, with 9 bases between. CDR3 region: CASRGGGTGELFF. As DNA, the CDR3 is TGTGCCAGTAGGGGAGGGGGCACCGGGGAGCTGTTTTTT.

On this clonotype: A much larger clone differs from this one at a single base, so this may be a read error. CDR3 DNA sequence: TGTGCCAGCAGGTCAGAAGGCCACACCTTC. It specifies CASRSEGHTF. The chain employs TRBV28 and TRBJ1-2; D uncertain. V lost 6 bases to trimming and J lost 12 bases, with 11 bases between them. This CDR3 contains 10 residues. CDR1 MDHEN and CDR2 SYDVKM come from the germline V gene.

This chain joins TRBV15 and TRBJ1-5; D gene ambiguous. Germline CDR1 is LNHNV and CDR2 is YYDKDF (reference sequence). The length of the CDR3 is 17 residues. The V and J ends lost 3 bases and 4 bases respectively, with 19 bases between them. The CDR3, as DNA: TGTGCCACCAGCAGCGCAGGCTTAGGCAGACGAAATCAGCCCCAGCATTTT. Translating it yields CATSSAGLGRRNQPQHF.

The rearrangement links TRBV12-3 or TRBV12-4 to TRBJ2-1, with 8 bases fitting TRBD1. The CDR3 runs 15 residues. V lost 3 bases, J lost 8 bases, and 9 bases stayed unmatched. For the CDR3, the DNA is TGTGCCAGCAGTTTGGGCGGGACAGGTAGCGATGAGCAGTTCTTC. Translating gives CASSLGGTGSDEQFF.

J is TRBJ1-2 and V is TRBV28; TRBD1 aligns across 7 bases. V was clipped by 5 bases and J by 6 bases; unmatched bases: 12. The CDR3 is made up of 15 amino acids. CDR1 is MDHEN, CDR2 SYDVKM, per germline. The CDR3 coding sequence is TGTGCCAGCAGTGACCGATTCCGGGACAGCCATGGCTACACCTTC. It specifies CASSDRFRDSHGYTF.

This clonotype was counted ten times or more. CDR3 amino acids: CASSNPGQGEIEAFF. DNA for the CDR3: TGTGCCAGTAGTAATCCGGGACAGGGGGAGATTGAAGCTTTCTTT. The chain is built from TRBV19 and TRBJ1-1, with TRBD1 identical over 11 bases. Germline lookup yields CDR1 LNHDA and CDR2 SQIVND (reference sequence). CDR3 length: 15 residues. V dropped 4 bases and J dropped 7; count of bases not matched to a gene: 8.

The V and J genes are TRBV20-1 and TRBJ2-2; 7 bases line up with TRBD2. The germline V gene has CDR1 DFQATT and CDR2 SNEGSKA (reference sequence). The CDR3 loop spans 13 amino acids. DNA of the CDR3: TGCAGCTTCGGTCTAGCGGACACCGGGGAGCTGTTTTTT. Translated: CSFGLADTGELFF.

This clonotype was seen only a few times. This chain connects TRBV29-1 to TRBJ2-3, with 12 bases matching TRBD2. V lost 7 bases, J lost 5 bases, and 7 bases stayed unmatched. Germline V gene lookup returns CDR1 SQVTM and CDR2 ANQGSEA. The CDR3 runs to 14 residues. The CDR3 spells CSARTSGNLDTQYF. The CDR3 coding sequence is TGCAGCGCAAGGACTAGCGGGAATCTAGATACGCAGTATTTT.

The chain is built from TRBV9 and TRBJ2-7; TRBD2 aligns across 10 bases. V dropped 2 bases and J dropped 5; count of bases not matched to a gene: 4. The CDR3 contains 14 residues. CDR1 and CDR2 from the germline V gene are SGDLS and YYNGEE. Written as DNA, the CDR3 is TGTGCCAGCAGCGTCCTAGCGGGAGCCCACGAGCAGTACTTC. It specifies CASSVLAGAHEQYF.

This clonotype was observed at least ten times. The V call is TRBV10-3, the J call TRBJ2-6, with D possibly matching TRBD2 (5 bases). This CDR3 is 18 amino acids long. V lost 3 bases and J lost 3, with 18 bases in between. Germline CDR1 reads ENHRY; CDR2 reads SYGVKD. The CDR3 DNA reads TGTGCCATCAGTGACCCTTTTACGGGGAAGGGTGGGGCCAACGTCCTGACTTTC. Residues: CAISDPFTGKGGANVLTF.

This clonotype was detected only a few times. This chain uses TRBV20-1 with TRBJ2-7, with D perhaps matching TRBD2 (5 bases). The V and J ends lost 4 bases and 2 bases respectively, with 15 bases between them. The germline V gene has CDR1 DFQATT and CDR2 SNEGSKA (reference sequence). This CDR3 is 14 amino acids long. CDR3 region: CSAIRIHGAYEQYF. Written as DNA, the CDR3 is TGCAGTGCTATTCGTATTCACGGGGCCTACGAGCAGTACTTC.

This clonotype was counted ten times or more. V usage is TRBV2 and J usage is TRBJ1-1; no firm D call. This CDR3 comprises 18 residues. With 0 bases removed from V and 0 bases from J, the gap between germline ends came to 17 bases. In germline, CDR1 is SNHLY, CDR2 FYNNEI. The DNA for the CDR3 is TGTGCCAGCAGTGAAGCTTGGGTTTTAGTCCTTATGAACACTGAAGCTTTCTTT. As protein: CASSEAWVLVLMNTEAFF.

V and J are TRBV7-2 and TRBJ2-7; the match to TRBD1 covers 8 bases. The germline V gene encodes CDR1 SGHTA and CDR2 FQGNSA. There are 14 residues in the CDR3. The V and J ends lost 5 bases and 4 bases, in that order; junction bases with no gene match: 7. The CDR3 here is CASSGRQGTYEQYF. The DNA of the CDR3 is TGTGCCAGCAGCGGACGACAGGGGACGTACGAGCAGTACTTC. Full variable domain (missing parts from reference TRBV7-2 and TRBJ2-7): GAGVSQSPSNKVTEKGKDVELRCDPISGHTALYWYRQSLGQGLEFLIYFQGNSAPDKSGLPSDRFSAERTGGSVSTLTIQRTQQEDSAVYLCASSGRQGTYEQYFGPGTRLTVT.

V and J are TRBV5-1 and TRBJ1-1; unclear D gene. Trimming took off 0 bases at V and 5 bases at J, with 11 bases between the two ends. The CDR3 length is 14 residues. Germline V CDR1 and CDR2: SGHRS, YFSETQ. The CDR3 loop is CASSLAGDRTEAFF. CDR3 coding DNA: TGCGCCAGCAGCTTGGCCGGGGATCGGACTGAAGCTTTCTTT.

This clonotype was detected only a few times. The chain carries TRBV6-1 and TRBJ2-7, with D tentatively TRBD1 (5 bases). CDR1 and CDR2 (germline): MNHNS, SASEGT. The CDR3 has 13 residues. The V and J ends lost 6 bases and 3 bases respectively, with 12 bases between them. CDR3 in amino acids: CASRYDSYYEQYF. The CDR3 DNA follows: TGTGCCAGCAGATATGACAGTTACTACGAGCAGTACTTC.

This clonotype was picked up a small number of times. The chain couples TRBV5-5 to TRBJ2-5; 8 bases line up with TRBD1. This CDR3 contains 16 residues. Germline V CDR1 and CDR2: SGHKS, YYEKEE (reference sequence). Trimming removed 4 bases from V and 0 bases from J; junction bases left unmatched: 8. CDR3 protein: CASSTSGGQYQETQYF. CDR3 sequence (DNA): TGTGCCAGCAGCACATCAGGGGGCCAGTACCAAGAGACCCAGTACTTC.

In this sample, this clonotype turned up many times. The J gene is TRBJ2-5, the V gene TRBV7-3, with 11 nucleotides matching TRBD1. The CDR3 totals 15 residues. Looked up from germline, CDR1 is SGHTA and CDR2 is FQGTGA. Losses at the gene ends were 5 bases for V and 4 bases for J; bases not matched to a gene: 6. This CDR3 is CASSATGTGGETQYF. The DNA for the CDR3 is TGTGCCAGCAGCGCGACCGGGACAGGGGGAGAGACCCAGTACTTC.

The chain links TRBV5-1 to TRBJ2-2; 9 bases fit TRBD2. Per the germline V gene, CDR1 is SGHRS and CDR2 is YFSETQ. The CDR3 covers 15 residues. The junction had 6 bases not matched to a gene; V was cut back by 4 bases and J by 5 bases. CDR3: CASSPGLASTGELFF. In nucleotides, the CDR3 is TGCGCCAGCAGCCCCGGACTAGCGTCGACCGGGGAGCTGTTTTTT.

The sample holds a few counts of this clonotype. The rearrangement joins TRBV30 to TRBJ2-7, with D perhaps matching TRBD1 or TRBD2 (5 bases each). This CDR3 region has 18 residues. CDR1 and CDR2 (germline): GTSNPN, SVGIG (reference sequence). V was shortened by 5 bases and J by 2 bases, with 28 bases between the two germline ends. CDR3 nucleotides: TGTGCCTGGGAGGGGCGACCCAGACCGGGCGATGCGGCCTACGAGCAGTACTTC. Residues: CAWEGRPRPGDAAYEQYF.

This clonotype was seen more than once but under ten times. This chain connects TRBV30 to TRBJ1-1; no reliable D call. Germline values: CDR1 GTSNPN, CDR2 SVGIG (reference sequence). The CDR3 is 13 amino acids. V lost 3 bases and J lost 0, with 8 bases in between. CDR3 sequence (DNA): TGTGCCTGGAGCTTAACACTGAACACTGAAGCTTTCTTT. It codes for CAWSLTLNTEAFF.

This clonotype was observed many times. The chain joins TRBV11-2 to TRBJ2-2, with D perhaps matching TRBD1 or TRBD2 (5 bases each). Germline CDR1 reads SGHAT; CDR2 reads FQNNGV. The CDR3 is 16 residues long. V lost 7 bases and J 0 bases, leaving 15 bases between the germline ends. Here the CDR3 reads CASTAPGTANTGELFF. In DNA form, the CDR3 reads TGTGCCAGCACCGCACCCGGGACCGCGAACACCGGGGAGCTGTTTTTT.

This clonotype was seen more than once but under ten times. V gene TRBV7-2 combines with J gene TRBJ2-5, with 8 bases identical to TRBD2. The CDR3 loop spans 15 amino acids. Trimming removed 5 bases from V and 5 bases from J; junction bases left unmatched: 10. Germline V lookup: CDR1 SGHTA, CDR2 FQGNSA. CDR3 loop: CASSPRTSPTETQYF. Here the CDR3 DNA reads TGTGCCAGCAGCCCACGGACTAGCCCCACGGAGACCCAGTACTTC.

The sample holds many counts of this clonotype. This chain links TRBV20-1 with TRBJ1-2; 10 nucleotides agree with TRBD1. This CDR3 region has 13 residues. CDR1 and CDR2 from the germline V gene are DFQATT and SNEGSKA (reference sequence). The V segment lost 3 bases and the J segment 6 bases; nucleotides outside the gene matches: 4. For the CDR3, the DNA is TGCAGTGCTAGGAGGACAGGGGGTGATGGCTACACCTTC. Its translation: CSARRTGGDGYTF.